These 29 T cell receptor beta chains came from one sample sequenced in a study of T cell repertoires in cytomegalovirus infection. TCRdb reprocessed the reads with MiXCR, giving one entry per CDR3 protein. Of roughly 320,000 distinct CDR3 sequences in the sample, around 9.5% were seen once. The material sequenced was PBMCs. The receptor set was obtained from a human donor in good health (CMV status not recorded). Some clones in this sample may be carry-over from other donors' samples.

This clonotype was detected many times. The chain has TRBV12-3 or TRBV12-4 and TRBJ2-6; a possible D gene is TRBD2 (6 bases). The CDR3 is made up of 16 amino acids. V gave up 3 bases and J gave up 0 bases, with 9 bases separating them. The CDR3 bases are TGTGCCAGCAGTTTCGGGGGAAGCTCTGGGGCCAACGTCCTGACTTTC. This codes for CASSFGGSSGANVLTF.

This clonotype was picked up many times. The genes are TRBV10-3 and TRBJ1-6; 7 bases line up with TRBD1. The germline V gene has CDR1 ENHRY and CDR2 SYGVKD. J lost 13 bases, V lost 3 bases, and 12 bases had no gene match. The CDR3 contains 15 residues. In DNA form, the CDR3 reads TGTGCCATCAGTGACCGGGACAGTCGGGATCTCCCCCTCCACTTT. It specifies CAISDRDSRDLPLHF.

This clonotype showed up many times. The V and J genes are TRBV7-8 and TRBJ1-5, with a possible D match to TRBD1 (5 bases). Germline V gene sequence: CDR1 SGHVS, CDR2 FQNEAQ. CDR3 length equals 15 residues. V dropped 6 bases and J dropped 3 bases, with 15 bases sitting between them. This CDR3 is CASSSWGRANQPQHF. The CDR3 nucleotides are TGTGCCAGCAGTTCTTGGGGCAGGGCCAATCAGCCCCAGCATTTT.

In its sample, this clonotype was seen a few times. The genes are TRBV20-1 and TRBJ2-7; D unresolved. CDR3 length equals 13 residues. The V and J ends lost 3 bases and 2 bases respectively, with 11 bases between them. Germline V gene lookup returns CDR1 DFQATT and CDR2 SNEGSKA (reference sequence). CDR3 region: CSARSQTTYEQYF. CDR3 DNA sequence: TGCAGTGCTAGGTCTCAGACAACCTACGAGCAGTACTTC.

This CDR3 reads CAWMGGETYEQYF. The CDR3 bases are TGTGCCTGGATGGGAGGCGAGACCTACGAGCAGTACTTC. The chain combines TRBV30 with TRBJ2-7, with a tentative D call TRBD2 (6 bases). The V end lost 4 bases, the J end lost 2 bases, and 12 bases lay between the germline ends. CDR3 size: 13 residues. Germline loops: CDR1 GTSNPN, CDR2 SVGIG (reference sequence).

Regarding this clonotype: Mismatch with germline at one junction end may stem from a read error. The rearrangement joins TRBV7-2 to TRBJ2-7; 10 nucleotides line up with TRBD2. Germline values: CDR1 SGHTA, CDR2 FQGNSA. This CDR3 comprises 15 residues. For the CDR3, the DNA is TGTGCCAGCAGTCCCCTAGCGGGGGAGCGCTACGAGCACTACTTC. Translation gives CASSPLAGERYEHYF.

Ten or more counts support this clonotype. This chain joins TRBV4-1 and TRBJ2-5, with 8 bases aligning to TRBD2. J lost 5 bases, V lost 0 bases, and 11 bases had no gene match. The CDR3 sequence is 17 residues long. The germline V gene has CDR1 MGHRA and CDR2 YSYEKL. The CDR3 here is CASSQEREVFPAETQYF. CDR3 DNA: TGCGCCAGCAGCCAAGAGCGGGAGGTCTTCCCCGCGGAGACCCAGTACTTC.

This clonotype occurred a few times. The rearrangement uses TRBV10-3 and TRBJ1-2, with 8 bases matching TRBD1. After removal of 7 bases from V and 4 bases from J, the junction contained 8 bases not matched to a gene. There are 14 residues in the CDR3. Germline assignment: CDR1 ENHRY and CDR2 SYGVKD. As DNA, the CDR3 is TGTGCCATCAATCCAGGGGGCGCTGCCTATGGCTACACCTTC. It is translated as CAINPGGAAYGYTF.

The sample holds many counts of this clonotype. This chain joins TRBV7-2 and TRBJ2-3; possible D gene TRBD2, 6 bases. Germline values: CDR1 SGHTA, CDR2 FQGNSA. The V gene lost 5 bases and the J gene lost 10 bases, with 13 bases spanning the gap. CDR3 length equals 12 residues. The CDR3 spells CASSRLSGAQYF. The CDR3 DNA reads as TGTGCCAGCAGCCGTTTGTCGGGGGCGCAGTATTTT.

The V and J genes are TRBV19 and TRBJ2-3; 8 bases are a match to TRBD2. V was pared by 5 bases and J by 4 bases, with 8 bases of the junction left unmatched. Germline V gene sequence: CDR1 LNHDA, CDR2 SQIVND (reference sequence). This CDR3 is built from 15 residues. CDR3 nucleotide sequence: TGTGCCAGTAGTCTAAGCGGGAGTAGCGCAGATACGCAGTATTTT. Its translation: CASSLSGSSADTQYF.

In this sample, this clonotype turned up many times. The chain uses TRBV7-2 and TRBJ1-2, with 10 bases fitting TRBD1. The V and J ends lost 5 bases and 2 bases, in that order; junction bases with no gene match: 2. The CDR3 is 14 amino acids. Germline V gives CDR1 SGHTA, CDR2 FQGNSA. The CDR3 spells CASSRQGANYGYTF. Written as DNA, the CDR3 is TGTGCCAGCAGCCGACAGGGGGCGAACTATGGCTACACCTTC.

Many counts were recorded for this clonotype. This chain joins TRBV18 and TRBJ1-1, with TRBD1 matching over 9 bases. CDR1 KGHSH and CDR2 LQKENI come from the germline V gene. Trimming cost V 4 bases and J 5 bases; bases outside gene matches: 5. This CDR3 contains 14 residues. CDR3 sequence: CASSQTGGQTEAFF. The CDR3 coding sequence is TGTGCCAGCTCACAGACAGGGGGACAAACTGAAGCTTTCTTT.

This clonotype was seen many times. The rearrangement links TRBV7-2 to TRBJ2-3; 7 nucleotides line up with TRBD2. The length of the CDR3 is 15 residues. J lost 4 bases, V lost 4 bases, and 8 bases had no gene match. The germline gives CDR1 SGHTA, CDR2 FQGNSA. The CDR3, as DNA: TGTGCCAGCAGCTATGGGAGGGGTAGGGCAGATACGCAGTATTTT. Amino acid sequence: CASSYGRGRADTQYF. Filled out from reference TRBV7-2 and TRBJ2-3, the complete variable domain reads GAGVSQSPSNKVTEKGKDVELRCDPISGHTALYWYRQSLGQGLEFLIYFQGNSAPDKSGLPSDRFSAERTGGSVSTLTIQRTQQEDSAVYLCASSYGRGRADTQYFGPGTRLTVL.

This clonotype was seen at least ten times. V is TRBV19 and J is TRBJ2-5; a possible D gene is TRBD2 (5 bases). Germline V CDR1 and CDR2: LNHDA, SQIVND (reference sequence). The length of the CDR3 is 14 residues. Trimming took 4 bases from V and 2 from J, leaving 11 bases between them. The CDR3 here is CASSKSGSQETQYF. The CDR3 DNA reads TGTGCCAGTAGTAAGAGCGGCAGTCAAGAGACCCAGTACTTC.

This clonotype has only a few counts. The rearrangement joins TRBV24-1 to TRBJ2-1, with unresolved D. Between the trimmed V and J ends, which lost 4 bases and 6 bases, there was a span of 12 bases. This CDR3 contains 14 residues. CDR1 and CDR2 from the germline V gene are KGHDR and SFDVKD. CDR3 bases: TGTGCCACCAGTGAGCCCTACCCACCCAATGAGCAGTTCTTC. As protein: CATSEPYPPNEQFF.

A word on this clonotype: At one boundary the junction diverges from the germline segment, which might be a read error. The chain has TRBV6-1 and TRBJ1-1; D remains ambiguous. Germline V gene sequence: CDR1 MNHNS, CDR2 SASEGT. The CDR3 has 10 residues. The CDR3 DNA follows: TGTGCCAGCAGCAACAGTGAAGCTTTCTTT. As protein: CASSNSEAFF.

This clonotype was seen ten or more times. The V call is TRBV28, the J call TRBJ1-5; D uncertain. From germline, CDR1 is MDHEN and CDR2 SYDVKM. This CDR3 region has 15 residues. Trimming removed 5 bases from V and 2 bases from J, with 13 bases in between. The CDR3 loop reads CASSRTERGNQPQHF. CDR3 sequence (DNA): TGTGCCAGCAGTCGGACTGAGAGGGGCAATCAGCCCCAGCATTTT.

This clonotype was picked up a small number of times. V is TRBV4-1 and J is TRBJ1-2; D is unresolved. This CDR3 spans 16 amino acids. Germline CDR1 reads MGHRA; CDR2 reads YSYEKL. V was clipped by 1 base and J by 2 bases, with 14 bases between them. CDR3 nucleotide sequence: TGCGCCAGCAGCCAAGTCGCGGTATCGCAGAACTATGGCTACACCTTC. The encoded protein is CASSQVAVSQNYGYTF.

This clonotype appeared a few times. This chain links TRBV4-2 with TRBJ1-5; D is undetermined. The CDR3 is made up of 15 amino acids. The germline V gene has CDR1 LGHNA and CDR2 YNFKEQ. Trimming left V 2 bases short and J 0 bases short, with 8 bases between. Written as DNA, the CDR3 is TGTGCCAGCAGCCAATCGGGCGATAGCAATCAGCCCCAGCATTTT. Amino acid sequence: CASSQSGDSNQPQHF.

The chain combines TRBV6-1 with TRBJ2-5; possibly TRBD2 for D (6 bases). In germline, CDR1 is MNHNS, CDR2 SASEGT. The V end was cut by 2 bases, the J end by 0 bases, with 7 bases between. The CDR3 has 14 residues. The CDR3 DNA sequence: TGTGCCAGCAGTGAACGGGGGAACCAAGAGACCCAGTACTTC. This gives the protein CASSERGNQETQYF.

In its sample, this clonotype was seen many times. CDR3 region: CASSLVPVAGGTGELFF. In nucleotides, the CDR3 is TGTGCCAGCAGCTTAGTGCCGGTGGCAGGGGGCACCGGGGAGCTGTTTTTT. This chain connects TRBV7-2 to TRBJ2-2; 7 bases are shared with TRBD1. J lost 4 bases, V lost 1 base, and 9 bases had no gene match. Germline V lookup: CDR1 SGHTA, CDR2 FQGNSA. This CDR3 has 17 residues.

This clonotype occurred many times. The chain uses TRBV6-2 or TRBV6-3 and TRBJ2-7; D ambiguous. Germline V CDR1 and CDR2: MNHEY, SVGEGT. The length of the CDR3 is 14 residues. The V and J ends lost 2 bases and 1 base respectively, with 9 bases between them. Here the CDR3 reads CASSYGHKSYEQYF. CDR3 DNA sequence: TGTGCCAGCAGTTACGGCCACAAGTCCTACGAGCAGTACTTC.

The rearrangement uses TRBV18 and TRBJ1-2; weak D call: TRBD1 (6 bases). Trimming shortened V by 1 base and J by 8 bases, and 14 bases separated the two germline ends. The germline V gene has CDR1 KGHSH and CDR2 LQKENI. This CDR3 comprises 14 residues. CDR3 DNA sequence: TGTGCCAGCTCACCACAGGGGGGACCGGAGGGCTACACCTTC. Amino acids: CASSPQGGPEGYTF.

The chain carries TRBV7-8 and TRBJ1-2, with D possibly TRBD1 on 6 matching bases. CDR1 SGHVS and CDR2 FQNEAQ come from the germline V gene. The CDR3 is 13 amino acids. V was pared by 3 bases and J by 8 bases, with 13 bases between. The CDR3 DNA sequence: TGTGCCAGCAGCTTTCAGGGGAGGTTAGGCTACACCTTC. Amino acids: CASSFQGRLGYTF.

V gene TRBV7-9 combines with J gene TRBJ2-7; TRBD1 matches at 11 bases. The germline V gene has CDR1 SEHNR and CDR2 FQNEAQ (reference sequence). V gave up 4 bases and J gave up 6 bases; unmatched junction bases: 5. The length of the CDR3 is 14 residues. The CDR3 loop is CASSWPGQGGEQYF. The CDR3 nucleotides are TGTGCCAGCAGCTGGCCGGGACAGGGGGGCGAGCAGTACTTC.

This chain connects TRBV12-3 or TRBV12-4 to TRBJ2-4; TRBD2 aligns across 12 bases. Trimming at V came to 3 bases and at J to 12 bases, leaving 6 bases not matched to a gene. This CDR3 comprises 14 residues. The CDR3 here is CASSLLAGGATQYF. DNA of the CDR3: TGTGCCAGCAGTTTGCTAGCGGGAGGGGCGACTCAGTACTTC.

CDR3 residues: CASQTSGYNEQFF. The CDR3 nucleotides read TGTGCCAGCCAGACTAGCGGCTACAATGAGCAGTTCTTC. The chain combines TRBV27 with TRBJ2-1; 9 nucleotides agree with TRBD2. Germline V gene lookup returns CDR1 MNHEY and CDR2 SMNVEV (reference sequence). V gave up 8 bases and J gave up 3 bases; unmatched junction bases: 2. The CDR3 has 13 amino acids.

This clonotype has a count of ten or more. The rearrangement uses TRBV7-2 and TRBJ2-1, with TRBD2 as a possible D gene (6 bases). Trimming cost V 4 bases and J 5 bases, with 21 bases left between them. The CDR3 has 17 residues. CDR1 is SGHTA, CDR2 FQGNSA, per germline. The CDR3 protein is CASSSSKSGTGNNEQFF. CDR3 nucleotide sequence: TGTGCCAGCAGCTCCTCAAAATCCGGGACTGGGAACAATGAGCAGTTCTTC.

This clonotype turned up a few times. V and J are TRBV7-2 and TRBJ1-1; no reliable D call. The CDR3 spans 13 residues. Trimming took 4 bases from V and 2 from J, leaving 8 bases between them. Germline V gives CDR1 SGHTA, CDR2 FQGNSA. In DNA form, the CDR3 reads TGTGCCAGCAGCTACGACGGTAACACTGAAGCTTTCTTT. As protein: CASSYDGNTEAFF.